The clone carrying this T cell receptor beta chain was counted a few times. Germline CDR1 SGHAT, CDR2 FQNNGV. The CDR3 extends over 17 amino acids. V was shortened by 1 base and J by 7 bases, with 22 bases between the two germline ends. The sorted Tregs were CD4+CD25+CD127-/low cells. Via MiXCR, TCRdb re-called the 5' RACE reads, giving one row per CDR3 protein. The repertoire holds 50,000 to 65,000 distinct CDR3 sequences, 20% seen once, with 3.2% in the top ten. The chain joins TRBV11-2 to TRBJ2-5, with D tentatively TRBD2 (7 bases). The TCR originated in a female donor with breast cancer. Sequenced input: tumor-infiltrating Tregs sorted from the breast tumor. CDR3 bases: TGTGCCAGCAGCTTAGGGGGGGGTTTCGGACAGATTGGGACCCAGTACTTC. Encoded protein: CASSLGGGFGQIGTQYF.